Listed below are T cell receptor beta chains from one sample, sequenced in a study of blood T cell repertoires in COVID-19. Only in-frame clones appear in the TCRdb table, and some are missing; sequencing was by immunoSEQ multiplex PCR. The sample has roughly 430,000 clones, 70% to 90% seen once. The sequencing sample was made of PBMCs or T cells enriched from blood (not recorded which). The receptors derive from a woman aged 40 to 49 with acute COVID-19. CDR3s include the opening cysteine and the closing phenylalanine or tryptophan. The D gene is left open where the match is weak. Rows may omit the clone size; those that give it use once, few, many or a size class.

TGTGCCAGCAGCTTAGTTGGCGACAGGGATTTGGAAGAGACCCAGTACTTC CASSLVGDRDLEETQYF TRBD1 NA TRBJ2-5 TRBV7-9
TGTGCCAGCAGCCAAGGGAAGACAGGGCGCCGGGGATGGACTGAAGCTTTCTTT CASSQGKTGRRGWTEAFF TRBD1 NA TRBJ1-1 TRBV3-1/TRBV3-2
TGTGCCAGCAGCCAAGATAAAGGGACAGTAGCTAACTATGGCTACACCTTC CASSQDKGTVANYGYTF TRBD1 NA TRBJ1-2 TRBV3-1/TRBV3-2
TGTGCCAGTAGTATAGTTGGTAGGACAGCGGACCCCAGAAACACTGAAGCTTTCTTT CASSIVGRTADPRNTEAFF NA NA TRBJ1-1 TRBV19
TGTGCCAGCAGCTCCATCGGGACTAGCGGGGACGTGAGGAGCACAGATACGCAGTATTTT CASSSIGTSGDVRSTDTQYF TRBD2 NA TRBJ2-3 TRBV5-4
TGTGCCAGCAGCCTACTAGGGACAGGGGTGCAAGGTACGCAGTATTTT CASSLLGTGVQGTQYF TRBD1 NA TRBJ2-3 TRBV13
TGTGCCAGCAGCAGAAAGGGGAGGATGGAGTTTGGGCAGTTCTTC CASSRKGRMEFGQFF NA NA TRBJ2-1 TRBV5-4
TGCAGTGCTACGAGGGGGGGGAATGGTGGCTACACCTTC CSATRGGNGGYTF NA NA TRBJ1-2 TRBV29-1
TGTGCCAGCAGTCCCAACAGGGGGCTCTACGAGCAGTACTTC CASSPNRGLYEQYF TRBD1 few TRBJ2-7 TRBV2
TGTGCCAGCAGCTTGGAGTACGGTCAGCAGTTCTTC CASSLEYGQQFF NA NA TRBJ2-1 TRBV5-4
TGTGCCAGCAGCCAAGATCTACGGGATGGCTACACCTTC CASSQDLRDGYTF NA NA TRBJ1-2 TRBV14
TGTGCCAGCAGCTTAGAAGGGACTGTCTATGGCTACACCTTC CASSLEGTVYGYTF NA NA TRBJ1-2 TRBV7-9
TGTGCCAGCAGTGGGAGCGGGGGGGCCAACAATGAGCAGTTCTTC CASSGSGGANNEQFF TRBD2 NA TRBJ2-1 TRBV2
TGTGCCAGCAGCTCCCCCGGGACAGGTCAAGAGACCCAGTACTTC CASSSPGTGQETQYF TRBD1 NA TRBJ2-5 TRBV5-4
TGCGCCAGCAGCTCGACAGGAACCCTCTCTGGCTACACCTTC CASSSTGTLSGYTF NA NA TRBJ1-2 TRBV5-1
TGTGCCAGCAGTACAGGGACAGACAATGAGCAGTTCTTC CASSTGTDNEQFF TRBD1 NA TRBJ2-1 TRBV12-3/TRBV12-4
TGCGCCAGCAGCCGCGTCGGGACAGCAAAAGAGACCCAGTACTTC CASSRVGTAKETQYF TRBD1 NA TRBJ2-5 TRBV4-1
TGTGCCAGCTCACCGGGCTACCAAGAGACCCAGTACTTC CASSPGYQETQYF NA NA TRBJ2-5 TRBV18
TGTGCCAGCAGCCTGGACAGGCGGGATAATGAAAAACTGTTTTTT CASSLDRRDNEKLFF TRBD1 NA TRBJ1-4 TRBV7-9
TGTGCCATCTGTGAGGGGCGAGGCACAGATACGCAGTATTTT CAICEGRGTDTQYF NA NA TRBJ2-3 TRBV10-3
TGTGCCAGCAGCTCGGACAGGGAAGGCACAGATACGCAGTATTTT CASSSDREGTDTQYF TRBD1 NA TRBJ2-3 TRBV2
TGTGCCAGCAGCGTCAGGGGTGTCGGCAATCAGCCCCAGCATTTT CASSVRGVGNQPQHF NA NA TRBJ1-5 TRBV7-2
TGTGCCAGCAGCTTGGACAGGGGTGGCAATCAGCCCCAGCATTTT CASSLDRGGNQPQHF TRBD1 NA TRBJ1-5 TRBV5-6
TGTGCCAGCAGCCCCTACAAGACAGGGGGGACAGATACGCAGTATTTT CASSPYKTGGTDTQYF TRBD1 NA TRBJ2-3 TRBV5-4
TGTGCCTGGGCGCAAGAGACCCAGTACTTC CAWAQETQYF NA NA TRBJ2-5 TRBV30
TGTGCCAACTACCCTAGCGCGGGGAACTCCTACAATGAGCAGTTCTTC CANYPSAGNSYNEQFF NA NA TRBJ2-1 TRBV27
TGTGCCTGGAGTCTAGCGGCAGGGGTCGGATTTAGCAATCAGCCCCAGCATTTT CAWSLAAGVGFSNQPQHF NA NA TRBJ1-5 TRBV30
TGTGCCAGTAACAGGGCCGGCGGGACTGAAGCTTTCTTT CASNRAGGTEAFF NA NA TRBJ1-1 TRBV2